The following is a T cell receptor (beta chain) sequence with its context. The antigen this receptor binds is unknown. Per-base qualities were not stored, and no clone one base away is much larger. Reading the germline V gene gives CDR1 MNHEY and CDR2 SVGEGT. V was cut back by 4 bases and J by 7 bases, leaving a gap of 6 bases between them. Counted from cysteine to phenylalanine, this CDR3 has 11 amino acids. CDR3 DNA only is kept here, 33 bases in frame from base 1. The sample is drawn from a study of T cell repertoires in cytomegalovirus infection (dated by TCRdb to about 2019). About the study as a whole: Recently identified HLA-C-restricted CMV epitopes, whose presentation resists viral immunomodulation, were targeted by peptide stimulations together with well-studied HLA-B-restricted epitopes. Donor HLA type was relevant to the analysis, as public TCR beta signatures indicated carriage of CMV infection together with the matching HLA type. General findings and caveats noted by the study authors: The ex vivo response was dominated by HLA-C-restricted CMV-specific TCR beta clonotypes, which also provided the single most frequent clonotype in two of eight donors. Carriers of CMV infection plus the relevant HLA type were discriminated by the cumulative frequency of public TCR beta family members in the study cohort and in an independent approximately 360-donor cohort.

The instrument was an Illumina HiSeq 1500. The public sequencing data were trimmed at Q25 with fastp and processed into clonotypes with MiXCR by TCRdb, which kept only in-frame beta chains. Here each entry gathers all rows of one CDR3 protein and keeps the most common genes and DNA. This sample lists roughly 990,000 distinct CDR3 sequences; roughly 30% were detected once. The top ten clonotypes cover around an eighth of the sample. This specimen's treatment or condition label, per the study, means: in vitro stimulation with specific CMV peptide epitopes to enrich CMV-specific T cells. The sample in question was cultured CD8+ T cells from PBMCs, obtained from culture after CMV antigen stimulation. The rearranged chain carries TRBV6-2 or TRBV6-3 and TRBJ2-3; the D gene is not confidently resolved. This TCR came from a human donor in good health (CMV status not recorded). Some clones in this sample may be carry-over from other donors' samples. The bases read TGTGCCAGCAGTTGGGCATATACGCAGTATTTT. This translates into CASSWAYTQYF.